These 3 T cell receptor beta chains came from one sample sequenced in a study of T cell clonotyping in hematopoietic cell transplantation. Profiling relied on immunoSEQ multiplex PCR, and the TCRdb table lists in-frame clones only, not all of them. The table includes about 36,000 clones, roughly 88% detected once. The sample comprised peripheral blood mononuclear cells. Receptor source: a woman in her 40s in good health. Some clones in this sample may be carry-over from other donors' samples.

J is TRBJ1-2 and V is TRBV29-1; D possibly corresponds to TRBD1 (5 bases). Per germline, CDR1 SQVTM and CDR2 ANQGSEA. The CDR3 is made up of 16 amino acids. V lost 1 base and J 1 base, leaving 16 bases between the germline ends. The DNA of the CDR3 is TGCAGCGTTGAAGGCGGGGCAGCCGTATTTAACTATGGCTACACCTTC. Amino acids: CSVEGGAAVFNYGYTF.

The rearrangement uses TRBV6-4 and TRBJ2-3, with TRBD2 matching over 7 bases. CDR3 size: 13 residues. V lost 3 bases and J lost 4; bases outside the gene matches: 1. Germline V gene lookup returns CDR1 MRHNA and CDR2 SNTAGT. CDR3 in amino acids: CASSETSADTQYF. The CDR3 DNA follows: TGTGCCAGCAGTGAAACTAGCGCAGATACGCAGTATTTT.

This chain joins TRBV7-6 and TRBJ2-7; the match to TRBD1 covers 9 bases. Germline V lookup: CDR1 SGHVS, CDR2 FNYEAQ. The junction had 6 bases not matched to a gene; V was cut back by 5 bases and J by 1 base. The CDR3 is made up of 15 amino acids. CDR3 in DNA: TGTGCCAGCAGCCCAAGGACAGGGGAGTCCTACGAGCAGTACTTC. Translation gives CASSPRTGESYEQYF. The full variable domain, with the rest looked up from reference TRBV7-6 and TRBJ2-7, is GAGVSQSPRYKVTKRGQDVALRCDPISGHVSLYWYRQALGQGPEFLTYFNYEAQQDKSGLPNDRFSAERPEGSISTLTIQRTEQRDSAMYRCASSPRTGESYEQYFGPGTRLTVT.